The 28 T cell receptor beta chains below all came from one sample that was sequenced in a study of tumor and adjacent non-tumor tissue in lung cancer. This sample's RNA came from whole unsorted tissue. Distant lung tissue was collected more than 3 cm away from the tumor edge. TCRbeta libraries were built with three rounds of nested PCR, modified from ARM-PCR. MiXCR, run by TCRdb on the multiplex PCR reads, gives a single entry per CDR3 protein. The table records roughly 120,000 distinct CDR3 sequences, under 65% of them present only once. The sequencing sample was made of distant non-tumor lung tissue. The receptors originated from a man aged 60 to 75 with non-small cell lung cancer.

At least ten counts were recorded for this clonotype. The chain joins TRBV29-1 to TRBJ2-2, with 8 bases aligning to TRBD2. The CDR3 spans 15 residues. Germline V gene data show CDR1 as SQVTM and CDR2 as ANQGSEA. Trimming at V came to 4 bases and at J to 2 bases, leaving 6 bases not matched to a gene. CDR3 in amino acids: CSVVSGGRNTGELFF. The DNA of the CDR3 is TGCAGCGTTGTAAGCGGGGGCCGTAACACCGGGGAGCTGTTTTTT.

Comment on this clonotype: The CDR3 does not end in the conserved phenylalanine or tryptophan, so this is likely a read error. This chain joins TRBV20-1 and TRBJ2-1; 8 bases line up with TRBD1. CDR3 length: 14 residues. Per the germline V gene, CDR1 is DFQATT and CDR2 is SNEGSKA (reference sequence). The J segment lost 6 bases and the V segment lost 6 bases, leaving 10 bases of the junction unmatched. CDR3 loop: CSAFKGTGTNEQFS. CDR3 DNA: TGCAGTGCCTTCAAGGGGACAGGCACCAATGAGCAGTTCTCC.

This chain uses TRBV20-1 with TRBJ2-3; D remains unclear. The germline V gene encodes CDR1 DFQATT and CDR2 SNEGSKA (reference sequence). The CDR3 is 13 amino acids. V was clipped by 5 bases and J by 0 bases, with 9 bases between them. CDR3 in amino acids: CSAPGVSTDTQYF. The CDR3 DNA reads TGCAGTGCTCCCGGAGTAAGCACAGATACGCAGTATTTT.

About this clonotype itself: One end of the junction fails to match germline, which may point to a read error. The chain carries TRBV11-1 and TRBJ1-2; 10 nucleotides match TRBD1. There are 17 residues in the CDR3. Germline V gives CDR1 SGHAT, CDR2 FQDESV (reference sequence). The CDR3 protein is CVSSAGTGVPEGYDYTF. In DNA, the CDR3 is TGTGTCAGCAGCGCCGGGACAGGGGTCCCGGAGGGCTATGACTACACCTTC.

In regard to this clonotype: A read error is likely, as this CDR3 ends without the conserved phenylalanine or tryptophan. The CDR3 spells CASSEEGTSEALSKNIQYL. CDR3 DNA: TGTGCCAGCAGCGAAGAAGGTACTAGCGAGGCATTATCCAAAAACATTCAGTACTTG. The V and J genes are TRBV11-2 and TRBJ2-4, with 7 bases matching TRBD2. Germline-derived CDR1 and CDR2 are SGHAT and FQNNGV. The CDR3 extends over 19 amino acids. The V gene end was trimmed by 5 bases and the J gene end by 2 bases; junction bases not matched to a gene: 18.

Concerning this clonotype: Sequence at one end of the junction differs from germline and may be a read error. The CDR3, as DNA: TGTGTCAGCAGTTACGGGAGGGGAGATACACAGTATTTT. Translation gives CVSSYGRGDTQYF. The J gene is TRBJ2-3, the V gene TRBV6-5, with TRBD2 matching 8 bases. This CDR3 is built from 13 residues. Germline V gene data show CDR1 as MNHEY and CDR2 as SVGAGI.

In DNA form, the CDR3 reads TGTGCCAGCAATAACGGGGACACTGAAGCTTTCTTT. It translates to CASNNGDTEAFF. The chain recombines TRBV2 with TRBJ1-1, with D uncertain. The CDR3 is made up of 12 amino acids. From germline, CDR1 is SNHLY and CDR2 FYNNEI. The V gene lost 7 bases and the J gene lost 3 bases, with 9 bases spanning the gap. The full variable domain, in which reference TRBV2 and TRBJ1-1 provide the parts outside the CDR3, is EPEVTQTPSHQVTQMGQEVILRCVPISNHLYFYWYRQILGQKVEFLVSFYNNEISEKSEIFDDQFSVERPDGSNFTLKIRSTKLEDSAMYFCASNNGDTEAFFGQGTRLTVV.

As to this clonotype: This may come from a read error, since a much larger clone is one base off. This sequence joins TRBV6-2 or TRBV6-3 and TRBJ1-5, with D possibly TRBD1 on 5 matching bases. Germline V gene data show CDR1 as MNHEY and CDR2 as SVGEGT. This CDR3 contains 13 residues. CDR3 amino acids: CAGSNGGKQPQHF. The DNA of the CDR3 is TGTGCCGGCAGTAATGGGGGAAAGCAGCCCCAGCATTTT.

Ten or more counts support this clonotype. J is TRBJ2-5 and V is TRBV5-4, with 7 bases that match TRBD2. This CDR3 is 14 amino acids long. Germline-derived CDR1 and CDR2 are SGHNT and YYREEE (reference sequence). The junction had 2 bases not matched to a gene; V was cut back by 0 bases and J by 3 bases. The CDR3 sequence: CASSLALAEETQYF. The CDR3 DNA reads TGTGCCAGCAGCTTGGCTCTAGCGGAAGAGACCCAGTACTTC.

The sample holds many counts of this clonotype. As DNA, the CDR3 is TGCGCCAGCAGCCAATCGACAGGGAACACCGGGGAGCTGTTTTTT. It yields the protein CASSQSTGNTGELFF. The rearrangement uses TRBV5-1 and TRBJ2-2; maybe TRBD1 (6 bases). The CDR3 runs 15 residues. V lost 4 bases and J 1 base, leaving 11 bases between the germline ends. The germline gives CDR1 SGHRS, CDR2 YFSETQ.

About this clonotype: A much larger clonotype is one base distant, so this may be a read error. The V and J genes are TRBV2 and TRBJ2-7; maybe TRBD1 (6 bases). The CDR3 has 13 amino acids. Trimming removed 3 bases at V and 2 bases at J, with 8 bases between. The V gene's germline CDR1 is SNHLY and CDR2 FYNNEI. The CDR3 protein is CASSEDSAYEQYF. The DNA of the CDR3 is TGTGCCAGCAGTGAGGACAGTGCCTACGAGCAGTACTTC.

The V and J genes are TRBV5-6 and TRBJ2-7; possible D gene TRBD2, 5 bases. This CDR3 is built from 16 residues. The V end was cut by 3 bases, the J end by 2 bases, with 18 bases between. Germline lookup yields CDR1 SGHDT and CDR2 YYEEEE. The DNA of the CDR3 is TGTGCCAGCAGCTCCGTTGTCCGGGATAGGACCTACGAGCAGTACTTC. Translation gives CASSSVVRDRTYEQYF.

The gene calls are TRBV6-5 and TRBJ2-7; 10 bases match TRBD1. CDR3 length: 12 amino acids. Germline V CDR1 and CDR2: MNHEY, SVGAGI. The CDR3 spells CTSSWTGGEQYF. The CDR3 nucleotides read TGTACGAGCAGCTGGACAGGGGGTGAGCAGTACTTC.

This clonotype was counted at least ten times. J is TRBJ1-1 and V is TRBV20-1, with a tentative D call TRBD1 (6 bases). Trimming shortened V by 3 bases and J by 4 bases, and 12 bases separated the two germline ends. Germline V lookup: CDR1 DFQATT, CDR2 SNEGSKA (reference sequence). CDR3 length: 13 residues. CDR3 nucleotides: TGCAGTGCTAGTCTGGGGGGGGCCACTGAAGCTTTCTTT. This encodes CSASLGGATEAFF.

This clonotype has a single count. The conserved closing phenylalanine or tryptophan is absent in this CDR3, likely reflecting a read error. The V and J genes are TRBV10-3 and TRBJ1-2, with a tentative D call TRBD1 (6 bases). Germline CDR1 reads ENHRY; CDR2 reads SYGVKD. The CDR3 runs 14 residues. Trimming removed 6 bases at V and 4 bases at J, with 15 bases between. Here the CDR3 reads CAISPGQLSYGYTL. CDR3 in DNA: TGTGCCATCAGCCCAGGACAGCTTAGCTATGGCTACACCCTC.

This clonotype was detected many times. This rearrangement joins TRBV5-7 to TRBJ2-6; tentatively, D is TRBD1 or TRBD2 (5 bases each). TRBV5-7 is classed as an ORF, of uncertain function. V shed 7 bases and J shed 0 bases, with 14 bases lying between them. The CDR3 is 16 amino acids. The chain's CDR3 is CASGPGRCSGANVLTF. The CDR3 region has the DNA TGTGCCAGCGGGCCGGGACGGTGCTCTGGGGCCAACGTCCTGACTTTC.

CDR3 amino acids: CASSSALGQVYNEQFF. CDR3 nucleotides: TGTGCCAGTAGTTCGGCGTTGGGACAGGTGTACAATGAGCAGTTCTTC. V gene TRBV19 combines with J gene TRBJ2-1; 8 bases align to TRBD1. CDR1 LNHDA and CDR2 SQIVND come from the germline V gene (reference sequence). The CDR3 contains 16 residues. With 5 bases clipped from V and 4 bases from J, the junction kept 10 bases outside the gene matches.

CDR3 region: CASSLALGGANVLTF. CDR3 bases: TGTGCCAGCAGCTTAGCCTTGGGCGGGGCCAACGTCCTGACTTTC. The V gene is TRBV7-6, the J gene TRBJ2-6; D call uncertain. The CDR3 length is 15 residues. V lost 0 bases to trimming and J lost 4 bases, with 7 bases between them. Germline V gene lookup returns CDR1 SGHVS and CDR2 FNYEAQ.

About this clonotype: This may arise from a read error, as a much more abundant clone is one base away. The chain combines TRBV5-1 with TRBJ2-3, with 7 bases identical to TRBD1. The germline gives CDR1 SGHRS, CDR2 YFSETQ. This CDR3 contains 15 residues. The CDR3 DNA is TGCGCCAGCAGCCAACGACAGGGAGTCACAGATACGCAGTGTTTT. Translation: CASSQRQGVTDTQCF.

The CDR3 region is CASSLVGRSYNEQFF. As DNA, the CDR3 is TGCGCCAGCAGCTTGGTTGGCAGATCCTACAATGAGCAGTTCTTC. The rearrangement uses TRBV5-1 and TRBJ2-1; D is ambiguous. V was clipped by 0 bases and J by 1 base, with 8 bases between them. The CDR3 covers 15 residues. Germline V CDR1 and CDR2: SGHRS, YFSETQ.

In its sample, this clonotype was seen many times. The CDR3 DNA is TGTGCCACCAGTGATCCGACACCTAAAGGCACAGATACGCAGTATTTT. Translating it yields CATSDPTPKGTDTQYF. The chain combines TRBV24-1 with TRBJ2-3; unclear D gene. Germline V gene data show CDR1 as KGHDR and CDR2 as SFDVKD. The CDR3 extends over 16 amino acids. Deletions cut 3 bases from V and 1 base from J, with 13 bases between.

Comments on this clonotype: At one end the junction does not follow the germline gene, possibly because of a read error. The genes are TRBV29-1 and TRBJ2-2; D gene unclear. The V gene's germline CDR1 is SQVTM and CDR2 ANQGSEA. The CDR3 spans 15 residues. CDR3 loop: CNVRHYTSNTGELFF. For the CDR3, the DNA is TGCAACGTTCGACACTACACCTCAAACACCGGGGAGCTGTTTTTT.

A remark on this clonotype: One end of the junction does not line up with germline, which may come from a read error. V and J are TRBV4-1 and TRBJ1-1; D is uncertain. CDR3 length: 13 amino acids. Germline CDR1 is MGHRA and CDR2 is YSYEKL. Here the CDR3 DNA reads TGCGGCAGCAGCCAACAAGAGAACGCTGAAGCCTTCTTT. It translates to CGSSQQENAEAFF.

Only one count was recorded for this clonotype. Sequence at one end of the junction differs from germline and may be a read error. The chain uses TRBV11-2 and TRBJ2-1; D uncertain. The length of the CDR3 is 13 residues. Germline CDR1 reads SGHAT; CDR2 reads FQNNGV. CDR3 coding DNA: TGTGCCAGCAGCTTAGAGTCCTACAATAAGCAGTCCTTC. This codes for CASSLESYNKQSF.

J is TRBJ1-5 and V is TRBV6-1, with 7 positions matching TRBD1. The junction had 9 bases not matched to a gene; V was cut back by 9 bases and J by 1 base. The CDR3 has 15 amino acids. Germline values: CDR1 MNHNS, CDR2 SASEGT. As DNA, the CDR3 is TGTGCCAGAAGCCGACAGGGACCCAGCAATCAGCCCCAGCATTTT. This encodes CARSRQGPSNQPQHF.

The sample holds many counts of this clonotype. The V and J genes are TRBV6-1 and TRBJ2-1; 9 bases are a match to TRBD1. Germline-derived CDR1 and CDR2 are MNHNS and SASEGT. CDR3 length equals 13 residues. V was clipped by 7 bases and J by 9 bases; unmatched bases: 7. CDR3 sequence reads: CASTIQGAGEQFF. CDR3 sequence (DNA): TGTGCCAGCACCATACAGGGGGCTGGTGAGCAGTTCTTC.

In its sample, this clonotype was seen once. An end of the junction does not agree with germline; a read error may underlie this. The chain has TRBV28 and TRBJ1-5; 7 nucleotides line up with TRBD1. Germline CDR1 reads MDHEN; CDR2 reads SYDVKM. The length of the CDR3 is 14 residues. In nucleotides, the CDR3 is TGTGCCAACAGTTTTCAAGGGGGCAATCACCCCCAGCATTTT. It codes for CANSFQGGNHPQHF.

Concerning this clonotype itself: Since a much larger clone is just one base distant, this may be a read error. J is TRBJ1-1 and V is TRBV24-1, with 7 positions matching TRBD1. The CDR3 runs 15 residues. Germline values: CDR1 KGHDR, CDR2 SFDVKD. The CDR3 DNA is TGTGCCACCAGATCCCGACAGGGAACGGACACTCAAGCTTTCTTT. Translated: CATRSRQGTDTQAFF.